This TCR beta chain was profiled in a study of cytomegalovirus exposure and HLA in healthy donors. General study results and limits: In a later analysis, HLA-associated TCR beta chains were more clonally expanded than equally common others. A cluster of highly shared sequence variants was likely a sequencing artifact.

Comments on this clone: The antigen is not known.

Germline-derived CDR1 and CDR2 are LNHNV and YYDKDF (reference sequence). V was trimmed by 2 bases and J by 8 bases, leaving 4 bases between them. The CDR3 runs 11 residues. PCR used 60 Vbeta primers and 13 Jbeta primers. Repertoires were generated with immunoSEQ multiplex PCR, while TCRdb's copy carries only in-frame clones and drops some. Among about 160,000 clones listed, roughly 80% were seen once. This clonotype originated in a woman aged 25 to 39 in good health and CMV-seronegative. This chain links TRBV15 with TRBJ2-1; D gene uncertain. Sequencing was carried out using PBMCs. CDR3 residues: CATSRLYEQFF. CDR3 DNA sequence: TGTGCCACCAGCAGACTTTATGAGCAGTTCTTC.